Presented here are 25 T cell receptor beta chains from one specimen sequenced in a study of cytomegalovirus exposure and HLA in healthy donors. The PCR ran on 60 Vbeta and 13 Jbeta primers. Using immunoSEQ multiplex PCR, the repertoire was profiled, and TCRdb retains in-frame clones only, with some absent. The profile shows approximately 160,000 clones, approximately 80% of them singletons. Source material: PBMCs. The receptors were sampled from a woman in her forties or fifties in good health and CMV-seropositive.

This chain connects TRBV4-1 to TRBJ2-5; D gene ambiguous. The germline V gene encodes CDR1 MGHRA and CDR2 YSYEKL. The CDR3 is made up of 16 amino acids. Deletions cut 5 bases from V and 2 bases from J, with 18 bases between. The DNA of the CDR3 is TGCGCCAGCAGCGAGACAAGTTGGCCGTCGCAAGAGACCCAGTACTTC. Translation gives CASSETSWPSQETQYF.

This sequence joins TRBV27 and TRBJ1-5; D ambiguous. From germline, CDR1 is MNHEY and CDR2 SMNVEV (reference sequence). The CDR3 covers 14 residues. Trimming took 3 bases from V and 0 from J, leaving 6 bases between them. CDR3 region: CASSLQNSNQPQHF. The CDR3 DNA sequence: TGTGCCAGCAGTTTGCAGAATAGCAATCAGCCCCAGCATTTT.

This chain uses TRBV30 with TRBJ2-3; a weak D match, TRBD2 (6 bases). V was shortened by 1 base and J by 0 bases, with 17 bases between the two germline ends. The germline CDR1 and CDR2 sequences are GTSNPN and SVGIG (reference sequence). The CDR3 runs to 17 residues. The CDR3 region is CAWSGSWRGPSTDTQYF. The DNA of the CDR3 is TGTGCCTGGAGTGGGTCGTGGCGGGGACCTAGCACAGATACGCAGTATTTT.

This chain joins TRBV10-3 and TRBJ1-3; tentatively, D is TRBD1 (6 bases). The germline V and J ends were trimmed by 2 bases and 0 bases, with 11 bases remaining between them. Per germline, CDR1 ENHRY and CDR2 SYGVKD. The CDR3 is 16 residues long. The CDR3 bases are TGTGCCATCAGTGAGGGGGACATCTACTCTGGAAACACCATATATTTT. Translated, it gives CAISEGDIYSGNTIYF.

This chain uses TRBV7-2 with TRBJ2-2; TRBD1 matches 8 bases. J gave up 6 bases and V 6 bases, and 9 bases lay outside the gene matches. The germline V gene has CDR1 SGHTA and CDR2 FQGNSA. The CDR3 is made up of 15 amino acids. The CDR3 sequence: CASRIQGGGSGELFF. CDR3 DNA sequence: TGTGCCAGCAGGATACAGGGGGGTGGTTCCGGGGAGCTGTTTTTT.

The J gene is TRBJ2-2, the V gene TRBV7-3; TRBD2 aligns across 11 bases. The CDR3 extends over 17 amino acids. J was trimmed by 1 base and V by 4 bases; bases with no gene match: 5. Germline V gene lookup returns CDR1 SGHTA and CDR2 FQGTGA. The CDR3 sequence: CASSYLAGGQNTGELFF. CDR3 sequence (DNA): TGTGCCAGCAGCTACCTAGCGGGAGGTCAGAACACCGGGGAGCTGTTTTTT.

This clone is a singleton in its sample. The chain links TRBV9 to TRBJ1-1; 10 bases agree with TRBD1. Looked up from germline, CDR1 is SGDLS and CDR2 is YYNGEE. V dropped 0 bases and J dropped 5; count of bases not matched to a gene: 4. This CDR3 is 15 amino acids long. The CDR3, as DNA: TGTGCCAGCAGCGTAGTTGGGACAGGGGATACTGAAGCTTTCTTT. Amino acid sequence: CASSVVGTGDTEAFF. The variable domain in full, completed from reference TRBV9 and TRBJ1-1, reads DSGVTQTPKHLITATGQRVTLRCSPRSGDLSVYWYQQSLDQGLQFLIQYYNGEERAKGNILERFSAQQFPDLHSELNLSSLELGDSALYFCASSVVGTGDTEAFFGQGTRLTVV.

The CDR3 sequence: CASSMPGLADHEQYF. In DNA, the CDR3 is TGTGCCAGTAGTATGCCGGGACTAGCGGACCATGAGCAGTACTTC. The gene calls are TRBV19 and TRBJ2-7; 11 positions match TRBD2. The length of the CDR3 is 15 residues. The germline CDR1 and CDR2 sequences are LNHDA and SQIVND (reference sequence). Unmatched junction bases numbered 8, after V lost 3 bases and J lost 7 bases.

In its sample, this clone was seen a few times. The V and J genes are TRBV19 and TRBJ2-2; D gene ambiguous. The CDR3 spans 17 residues. The germline V gene encodes CDR1 LNHDA and CDR2 SQIVND (reference sequence). V was trimmed by 4 bases and J by 3 bases, leaving 18 bases between them. The CDR3 loop reads CASSNLLGDFYTGELFF. As DNA, the CDR3 is TGTGCCAGTAGTAACCTCTTGGGTGACTTCTACACCGGGGAGCTGTTTTTT.

The rearrangement joins TRBV6-5 to TRBJ2-7, with D perhaps TRBD1 (6 bases). The CDR3 extends over 14 amino acids. In germline, CDR1 is MNHEY, CDR2 SVGAGI. The V and J ends lost 4 bases and 2 bases respectively, with 12 bases between them. In DNA, the CDR3 is TGTGCCAGCAGTTCCTGGGACAAGACCTACGAGCAGTACTTC. Translating it yields CASSSWDKTYEQYF.

The chain links TRBV28 to TRBJ1-2, with TRBD1 as a possible D gene (5 bases). Germline V lookup: CDR1 MDHEN, CDR2 SYDVKM. The CDR3 length is 16 residues. Trimming left V 6 bases short and J 4 bases short, with 21 bases between. The CDR3 DNA sequence: TGTGCCAGCAGCGAAGCGGGGGTCTCAAAGGGCTATGGCTACACCTTC. Amino acids: CASSEAGVSKGYGYTF.

The chain is built from TRBV7-6 and TRBJ2-2; D may be TRBD2 (5 bases). Germline V gene data show CDR1 as SGHVS and CDR2 as FNYEAQ. With 2 bases removed from V and 4 bases from J, the gap between germline ends came to 14 bases. The CDR3 is 16 amino acids. The CDR3 spells CASSLNSGDGTGELFF. CDR3 nucleotide sequence: TGTGCCAGCAGCTTAAATTCCGGGGATGGCACCGGGGAGCTGTTTTTT.

The chain uses TRBV13 and TRBJ2-7; TRBD1 matches at 8 bases. This CDR3 comprises 16 residues. The V gene's germline CDR1 is PRHDT and CDR2 FYEKMQ (reference sequence). The junction had 16 bases not matched to a gene; V was cut back by 5 bases and J by 7 bases. DNA of the CDR3: TGTGCCAGCAGCCCCCGACTAAGGACAGGGCCTGGGGAGCAGTACTTC. Translation: CASSPRLRTGPGEQYF. Using reference TRBV13 and TRBJ2-7 for the parts outside the CDR3, the full variable domain is AAGVIQSPRHLIKEKRETATLKCYPIPRHDTVYWYQQGPGQDPQFLISFYEKMQSDKGSIPDRFSAQQFSDYHSELNMSSLELGDSALYFCASSPRLRTGPGEQYFGPGTRLTVT.

The chain carries TRBV5-1 and TRBJ1-1, with 8 bases lining up with TRBD1. Germline V gene lookup returns CDR1 SGHRS and CDR2 YFSETQ. The CDR3 consists of 14 residues. With 5 bases clipped from V and 0 bases from J, the junction kept 3 bases outside the gene matches. The CDR3 nucleotides read TGCGCCAGCAGACGGACAGGGATGAACACTGAAGCTTTCTTT. It yields the protein CASRRTGMNTEAFF.

CDR3 sequence: CASRRTGATDTQYF. CDR3 coding DNA: TGTGCCAGCAGACGGACAGGGGCGACAGATACGCAGTATTTT. The chain recombines TRBV6-4 with TRBJ2-3; TRBD1 agrees at 9 bases. V was pared by 6 bases and J by 3 bases, with 4 bases of the junction left unmatched. Germline-derived CDR1 and CDR2 are MRHNA and SNTAGT. The CDR3 has 14 amino acids.

CDR3 loop: CASSVSSGLAGLGGTDTQYF. The CDR3 DNA follows: TGTGCCAGCAGCGTAAGTTCCGGACTAGCGGGATTAGGGGGCACAGATACGCAGTATTTT. V is TRBV9 and J is TRBJ2-3; 12 positions agree with TRBD2. The V gene's germline CDR1 is SGDLS and CDR2 YYNGEE. The V gene end was trimmed by 1 base and the J gene end by 1 base; junction bases not matched to a gene: 13. This CDR3 spans 20 amino acids.

Comment on this clone: The junction does not match germline at one end; this may be a read error. The chain carries TRBV7-7 and TRBJ1-1, with 9 nucleotides matching TRBD1. The CDR3 is 18 residues long. The V gene's germline CDR1 is SSHAT and CDR2 FNYEAQ (reference sequence). The CDR3 DNA follows: TGTGCTAGCAGCTCCGACCGGGACAGGGCCGAGGTGAACACTGAAGCTTTCTTT. Protein product: CASSSDRDRAEVNTEAFF.

The rearrangement links TRBV6-1 to TRBJ2-7; the D gene is possibly TRBD2 (6 bases). CDR3 length: 14 amino acids. Deletions cut 10 bases from V and 2 bases from J, with 18 bases between. Germline values: CDR1 MNHNS, CDR2 SASEGT. CDR3 bases: TGTGCCACCCCGGGAGAGACCGACCCCTACGAGCAGTACTTC. Residues: CATPGETDPYEQYF.

Comments on this clone: Sequence at one end of the junction differs from germline and may be a read error. The chain has TRBV7-9 and TRBJ1-2; no firm D call. This CDR3 has 12 residues. Germline assignment: CDR1 SEHNR and CDR2 FQNEAQ (reference sequence). Here the CDR3 reads CSSSSFGYGYTF. The DNA for the CDR3 is TGTTCCAGCAGCAGCTTCGGCTATGGCTACACCTTC.

The chain couples TRBV5-4 to TRBJ1-1; D remains unclear. The CDR3 contains 13 residues. Trimming took 2 bases from V and 1 from J, leaving 6 bases between them. Germline V lookup: CDR1 SGHNT, CDR2 YYREEE (reference sequence). CDR3 region: CASSLRENTEAFF. Here the CDR3 DNA reads TGTGCCAGCAGCTTAAGAGAGAACACTGAAGCTTTCTTT.

CDR3 loop: CASSPLSGWGTDTQYF. The CDR3 nucleotides are TGTGCCAGCAGCCCCTTGTCGGGGTGGGGCACAGATACGCAGTATTTT. This chain joins TRBV11-2 and TRBJ2-3; D perhaps matches TRBD2 (5 bases). This CDR3 contains 16 residues. Germline-derived CDR1 and CDR2 are SGHAT and FQNNGV. The V end was cut by 5 bases, the J end by 1 base, with 16 bases between.

The rearrangement links TRBV19 to TRBJ1-2, with 8 bases that match TRBD1. From germline, CDR1 is LNHDA and CDR2 SQIVND (reference sequence). The CDR3 consists of 16 residues. The junction had 17 bases not matched to a gene; V was cut back by 5 bases and J by 9 bases. This CDR3 is CASSLLTGQGKGRYTF. Written as DNA, the CDR3 is TGTGCCAGTAGTCTTCTGACCGGACAGGGAAAAGGTCGCTACACCTTC.

The rearrangement uses TRBV7-3 and TRBJ2-3, with TRBD2 matching over 9 bases. Looked up from germline, CDR1 is SGHTA and CDR2 is FQGTGA. The trim removed 4 bases at V and 0 bases at J, leaving 5 bases unmatched. The CDR3 loop spans 16 amino acids. The CDR3 sequence is CASSWGAGGSTDTQYF. CDR3 bases: TGTGCCAGCAGCTGGGGGGCGGGAGGGAGCACAGATACGCAGTATTTT.

The chain couples TRBV5-1 to TRBJ2-2; tentatively, D is TRBD1 (6 bases). Trimming took 0 bases from V and 6 from J, leaving 9 bases between them. CDR3 length: 14 residues. The germline V gene has CDR1 SGHRS and CDR2 YFSETQ. CDR3 in amino acids: CASSLGTEAGELFF. DNA of the CDR3: TGCGCCAGCAGCTTGGGGACAGAGGCCGGGGAGCTGTTTTTT.

This clone appeared a few times. This chain links TRBV19 with TRBJ2-1, with no clear D. The V and J ends lost 1 base and 9 bases respectively, with 10 bases between them. This CDR3 has 13 amino acids. Germline V gene lookup returns CDR1 LNHDA and CDR2 SQIVND (reference sequence). The CDR3 here is CASSIAPGLEQFF. CDR3 bases: TGTGCCAGTAGTATAGCCCCTGGGCTTGAGCAGTTCTTC.